The present T cell receptor beta chain was sequenced within a study of T-cell reconstitution after alpha-beta-depleted transplantation in children. Study-level results: The authors attributed T-cell counts and diversity one year after transplant mostly to newly produced T cells. Several patients had high TCRbeta diversity at day 60; it came from surviving recipient T cells and thymic progenitors. Alpha-beta T cells present about two months after transplant were reported to originate from several hundred expanded graft clones.

Molecular barcoding with unique molecular identifiers was used for the TCRbeta library. TCRdb reanalysed the PCR reads using MiXCR and keeps one entry per CDR3 protein. The data contain 100,000 or so distinct CDR3 sequences, 15% of them seen just once; the ten biggest clones take up about 20%. CDR1 and CDR2 (germline): ENHRY, SYGVKD. V lost 6 bases and J 2 bases, leaving 8 bases between the germline ends. The CDR3 spans 12 residues. This clonotype was seen a handful of times. Antigen unknown. This chain links TRBV10-3 with TRBJ2-7; no clear D gene. The clonotype originates from a male patient aged 2 to 10 who had a stem cell transplant for acute lymphoblastic leukemia, so the T cells may come from the graft donor. The sample here was PBMCs, mostly from graft donor cells, taken 180 days after TCRalphabeta/CD19-depleted stem cell transplant. CDR3 loop: CAIRDDPYEQYF. The CDR3 DNA follows: TGTGCCATCAGGGACGATCCCTACGAGCAGTACTTC.